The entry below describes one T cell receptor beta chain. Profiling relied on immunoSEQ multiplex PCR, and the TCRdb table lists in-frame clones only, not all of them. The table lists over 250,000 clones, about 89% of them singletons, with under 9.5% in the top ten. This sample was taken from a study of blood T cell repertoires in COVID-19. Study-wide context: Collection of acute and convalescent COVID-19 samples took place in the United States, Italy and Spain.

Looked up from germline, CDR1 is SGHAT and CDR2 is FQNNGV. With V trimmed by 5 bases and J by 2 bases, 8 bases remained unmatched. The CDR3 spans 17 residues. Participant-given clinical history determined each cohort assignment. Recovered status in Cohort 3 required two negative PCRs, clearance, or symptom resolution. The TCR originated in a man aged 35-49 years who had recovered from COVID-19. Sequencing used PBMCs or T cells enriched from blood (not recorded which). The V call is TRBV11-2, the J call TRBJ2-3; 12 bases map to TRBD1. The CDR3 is CASSRSRDRGLTDTQYF. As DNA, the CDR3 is TGTGCCAGCAGCAGGAGCCGGGACAGGGGGCTCACAGATACGCAGTATTTT.